This passage covers 20 T cell receptor beta chains from one sample sequenced in a study of T cell responses to AZD1222 COVID-19 vaccine. Sequencing was performed with immunoSEQ multiplex PCR; in TCRdb, only in-frame clones are kept and a portion is missing. Of 100,000 to 150,000 clones in the sample, about 88% were seen once. The sequencing here drew on peripheral blood, taken 28 days after the second AZD1222 dose. The origin of the receptors is an adult who received the AZD1222 COVID-19 vaccine.

This sequence joins TRBV11-3 and TRBJ1-1, with a weak D call TRBD1 (6 bases). Trimming took off 5 bases at V and 6 bases at J, with 19 bases between the two ends. CDR1 and CDR2 from the germline V gene are SGHNT and YENEEA. The CDR3 covers 15 residues. In nucleotides, the CDR3 is TGTGCCAGCAGCCCCAGGGGAAGGGAAATAGCTGAAGCTTTCTTT. Its protein is CASSPRGREIAEAFF.

The gene calls are TRBV5-1 and TRBJ1-2, with no clear D. The V end lost 0 bases, the J end lost 0 bases, and 12 bases lay between the germline ends. The CDR3 is 16 amino acids. The germline gives CDR1 SGHRS, CDR2 YFSETQ. CDR3 protein: CASSLAGQRANYGYTF. The CDR3 region has the DNA TGCGCCAGCAGCTTGGCCGGGCAGCGTGCTAACTATGGCTACACCTTC. The full variable domain, rest sourced from reference TRBV5-1 and TRBJ1-2, is KAGVTQTPRYLIKTRGQQVTLSCSPISGHRSVSWYQQTPGQGLQFLFEYFSETQRNKGNFPGRFSGRQFSNSRSEMNVSTLELGDSALYLCASSLAGQRANYGYTFGSGTRLTVV.

The chain employs TRBV18 and TRBJ1-1, with 7 positions matching TRBD1. This CDR3 has 15 residues. J was trimmed by 5 bases and V by 6 bases; bases with no gene match: 12. Germline V gene sequence: CDR1 KGHSH, CDR2 LQKENI. CDR3 nucleotide sequence: TGTGCCAGCTCGGGGGGCGACAGGGTTGGGACTGAAGCTTTCTTT. Its protein product is CASSGGDRVGTEAFF.

The rearrangement joins TRBV27 to TRBJ1-3, with TRBD1 identical over 11 bases. Germline values: CDR1 MNHEY, CDR2 SMNVEV (reference sequence). Losses at the gene ends were 6 bases for V and 4 bases for J; bases not matched to a gene: 8. This CDR3 spans 16 amino acids. The CDR3 here is CASRPRTGGAGNTIYF. The DNA for the CDR3 is TGTGCCAGCAGACCCCGGACAGGGGGCGCAGGAAACACCATATATTTT.

This chain links TRBV29-1 with TRBJ1-1, with D hard to call. V shed 1 base and J shed 6 bases, with 12 bases lying between them. CDR1 and CDR2 (germline): SQVTM, ANQGSEA. The CDR3 is 13 amino acids. CDR3 protein: CSVEVESGSEAFF. For the CDR3, the DNA is TGCAGCGTTGAAGTGGAGAGTGGATCTGAAGCTTTCTTT.

The rearrangement uses TRBV5-1 and TRBJ2-3, with D perhaps TRBD1 or TRBD2 (6 bases each). Germline CDR1 and CDR2: SGHRS and YFSETQ. The ends were cut back, 4 bases at V and 0 bases at J, with 24 bases in the middle. The length of the CDR3 is 19 residues. For the CDR3, the DNA is TGCGCCAGCAGCCGCACTGCAGCTTCGGGGGCTACTAGCACAGATACGCAGTATTTT. It specifies CASSRTAASGATSTDTQYF.

The chain employs TRBV29-1 and TRBJ2-7; 9 nucleotides match TRBD1. The germline gives CDR1 SQVTM, CDR2 ANQGSEA. Trimming cost V 4 bases and J 6 bases; bases outside gene matches: 10. This CDR3 is built from 14 residues. In DNA, the CDR3 is TGCAGCGTTGTTCGAGGGACAGGGCCCTCCGAGCAGTACTTC. This translates into CSVVRGTGPSEQYF.

The rearrangement uses TRBV6-5 and TRBJ1-6; 8 bases are shared with TRBD1. The CDR3 contains 15 residues. CDR1 MNHEY and CDR2 SVGAGI come from the germline V gene. J lost 3 bases, V lost 6 bases, and 4 bases had no gene match. The CDR3 here is CASRGGQGYNSPLHF. In nucleotides, the CDR3 is TGTGCCAGCAGGGGAGGACAGGGCTATAATTCACCCCTCCACTTT.

V and J are TRBV25-1 and TRBJ2-3, with TRBD2 matching 12 bases. The V gene's germline CDR1 is MGHDK and CDR2 SYGVNS. The V gene end was trimmed by 3 bases and the J gene end by 5 bases; junction bases not matched to a gene: 9. This CDR3 region has 17 residues. CDR3 nucleotides: TGTGCCAGCAGTGAGCTTGACCTAGCGGGGGGGAGAGATACGCAGTATTTT. Protein product: CASSELDLAGGRDTQYF.

The V call is TRBV7-9, the J call TRBJ1-2; 8 bases fit TRBD1. The V segment lost 6 bases and the J segment 4 bases; nucleotides outside the gene matches: 4. The CDR3 extends over 13 amino acids. The V gene's germline CDR1 is SEHNR and CDR2 FQNEAQ (reference sequence). CDR3: CASSRQGPYGYTF. CDR3 coding DNA: TGTGCCAGCAGTCGACAGGGGCCCTATGGCTACACCTTC.

The chain recombines TRBV3-1 (or the pseudogene TRBV3-2) with TRBJ2-3, with D unclear. The germline V gene encodes CDR1 LGHDT and CDR2 YNNKEL (reference sequence). The CDR3 spans 12 residues. Trimming removed 4 bases at V and 2 bases at J, with 4 bases between. CDR3 protein: CASSPNTDTQYF. CDR3 DNA: TGTGCCAGCAGCCCTAACACAGATACGCAGTATTTT.

V and J are TRBV11-3 and TRBJ1-4; D is possibly TRBD1 (6 bases). The CDR3 spans 13 residues. Deletions cut 7 bases from V and 8 bases from J, with 14 bases between. CDR1 and CDR2 from the germline V gene are SGHNT and YENEEA. The CDR3 nucleotides read TGTGCCAGCAAACAGGGTAGTAACGAAAAACTGTTTTTT. Its translation: CASKQGSNEKLFF.

This clone was counted a single time. The rearrangement joins TRBV7-2 to TRBJ1-2; 9 bases align to TRBD1. CDR1 and CDR2 from the germline V gene are SGHTA and FQGNSA. CDR3 size: 13 residues. The ends lost 4 bases at V and 6 bases at J; junction bases unmatched: 3. The CDR3 DNA follows: TGTGCCAGCAGCTCCGACAGGGGGAATGGCTACACCTTC. Translating it yields CASSSDRGNGYTF.

The CDR3 sequence is CAWGSRGNQPQHF. CDR3 nucleotides: TGTGCCTGGGGGTCCAGGGGGAATCAGCCCCAGCATTTT. This chain joins TRBV30 and TRBJ1-5; TRBD1 matches at 7 bases. CDR1 is GTSNPN and CDR2 is SVGIG in the germline V gene (reference sequence). Trimming took 5 bases from V and 4 from J; bases not matched to a gene: 5. The CDR3 sequence is 13 residues long.

The chain combines TRBV5-1 with TRBJ1-3, with a weak D call TRBD1 (5 bases). V lost 1 base and J lost 4, with 18 bases in between. Germline V lookup: CDR1 SGHRS, CDR2 YFSETQ. There are 17 residues in the CDR3. CDR3 in amino acids: CASSLMGGFLGGNTIYF. In DNA form, the CDR3 reads TGCGCCAGCAGCTTGATGGGGGGGTTTCTAGGAGGAAACACCATATATTTT.

V is TRBV11-2 and J is TRBJ2-7, with D perhaps TRBD2 (6 bases). The CDR3 is 14 amino acids. Trimming left V 5 bases short and J 0 bases short, with 11 bases between. Per germline, CDR1 SGHAT and CDR2 FQNNGV. The CDR3 region is CASSPAGSSYEQYF. CDR3 coding DNA: TGTGCCAGCAGCCCCGCCGGGAGCTCCTACGAGCAGTACTTC.

The V gene is TRBV6-2 or TRBV6-3, the J gene TRBJ2-1; D is possibly TRBD1 or TRBD2 (5 bases each). The germline CDR1 and CDR2 sequences are MNHEY and SVGEGT. The CDR3 totals 16 residues. V lost 6 bases and J 1 base, leaving 16 bases between the germline ends. The CDR3 DNA reads TGTGCCAGCAGCCCCTGGGACGGGAAATCCTACAATGAGCAGTTCTTC. Amino acid sequence: CASSPWDGKSYNEQFF.

V usage is TRBV4-2 and J usage is TRBJ2-1; D gene unclear. Deletions cut 8 bases from V and 9 bases from J, with 14 bases between. The CDR3 extends over 12 amino acids. The V gene's germline CDR1 is LGHNA and CDR2 YNFKEQ. The CDR3 nucleotides read TGTGCCAGCGCCACGACCGTGGGTGAGCAGTTCTTC. Protein sequence: CASATTVGEQFF.

Written as DNA, the CDR3 is TGTGCCAGTAGTCTTCTACGGGGCTGGAACACTGAAGCTTTCTTT. Protein product: CASSLLRGWNTEAFF. J is TRBJ1-1 and V is TRBV19, with D perhaps matching TRBD1 (5 bases). V gave up 5 bases and J gave up 1 base, with 14 bases separating them. Germline V CDR1 and CDR2: LNHDA, SQIVND (reference sequence). CDR3 size: 15 residues.

The sample holds a few counts of this clone. V gene TRBV19 combines with J gene TRBJ1-4; TRBD1 agrees at 10 bases. V gave up 4 bases and J gave up 12 bases; unmatched junction bases: 8. The CDR3 is 14 amino acids. Germline loops: CDR1 LNHDA, CDR2 SQIVND (reference sequence). CDR3 sequence (DNA): TGTGCCAGTAGTAGACAGGGGGCCTTCCTTCAACTGTTTTTT. Its protein is CASSRQGAFLQLFF.